These 9 T cell receptor beta chains share one sample of origin, sequenced in a study of blood T cells in healthy people across ages (dated by TCRdb to between 2014 and 2017). Library generation was performed with 5' RACE. The instrument was an Illumina HiSeq 2500. A second roughly 6 to 12 cycle PCR used a sample-barcoded 5' primer and a J-beta primer mix. TCRdb's own reprocessing of the public reads used fastp at Q25 and MiXCR and kept productive beta chains. For every CDR3 protein sequence, its rows merge into one entry that carries the most common genes and DNA. In all, the sample holds hundreds of thousands of distinct CDR3 sequences, and more than 35% of those were seen once. The ten biggest clones cover 18% of the sample. Sequenced: blood. The receptors stem from a man aged 80 or over in good health.

J is TRBJ2-5 and V is TRBV30; tentatively, D is TRBD1 (6 bases). V was shortened by 1 base and J by 1 base, with 10 bases between the two germline ends. The CDR3 consists of 14 residues. Germline V CDR1 and CDR2: GTSNPN, SVGIG (reference sequence). The DNA for the CDR3 is TGTGCCTGGAGTGCGGACAGAAGCCAAGAGACCCAGTACTTC. Its translation is CAWSADRSQETQYF. Drawing the rest from reference TRBV30 and TRBJ2-5, the complete variable domain is SQTIHQWPATLVQPVGSPLSLECTVEGTSNPNLYWYRQAAGRGLQLLFYSVGIGQISSEVPQNLSASRPQDRQFILSSKKLLLSDSGFYLCAWSADRSQETQYFGPGTRLLVL.

The V call is TRBV7-2, the J call TRBJ2-7, with TRBD2 identical over 7 bases. Germline assignment: CDR1 SGHTA and CDR2 FQGNSA. Losses at the gene ends were 5 bases for V and 0 bases for J; bases not matched to a gene: 10. CDR3 size: 16 residues. CDR3: CASSPDGGVSSYEQYF. CDR3 coding DNA: TGTGCCAGCAGCCCCGATGGGGGGGTTAGCTCCTACGAGCAGTACTTC.

The gene calls are TRBV4-3 and TRBJ2-1; 7 bases are shared with TRBD2. V trimming: 0 bases; J trimming: 3 bases; junction bases outside the gene matches: 2. Germline V gene lookup returns CDR1 LGHNA and CDR2 YSLEER. This CDR3 comprises 15 residues. The CDR3 here is CASSQELADYNEQFF. The CDR3 nucleotides read TGCGCCAGCAGCCAAGAGCTAGCGGACTACAATGAGCAGTTCTTC.

In this sample, this clonotype turned up once. This chain uses TRBV29-1 with TRBJ2-1, with 9 positions matching TRBD2. The CDR3 extends over 16 amino acids. Germline V gives CDR1 SQVTM, CDR2 ANQGSEA. The ends lost 7 bases at V and 3 bases at J; junction bases unmatched: 13. CDR3 nucleotides: TGCAGCGCGAGACAATTAGCGGGAGTTAACTACAATGAGCAGTTCTTC. Translation gives CSARQLAGVNYNEQFF.

This clonotype was counted between two and nine times. CDR3 bases: TGTGCCAGCAGCCAAGAAATTGGAACGCAGCAGTACTTC. It encodes CASSQEIGTQQYF. The chain has TRBV4-2 and TRBJ2-7; D gene ambiguous. Trimming pared 0 bases from V and 8 bases from J, leaving 11 bases between. The germline CDR1 and CDR2 sequences are LGHNA and YNFKEQ. This CDR3 spans 13 amino acids.

V usage is TRBV7-2 and J usage is TRBJ2-1; the D is unclear. CDR1 is SGHTA, CDR2 FQGNSA, per germline. V was cut by 5 bases and J by 6 bases, with 14 bases left in between. CDR3 size: 14 residues. The CDR3 loop reads CASSPRGGPNEQFF. The CDR3 DNA is TGTGCCAGCAGCCCCCGCGGTGGACCCAATGAGCAGTTCTTC.

This clonotype was counted at least ten times. The V and J genes are TRBV12-3 or TRBV12-4 and TRBJ2-5; 8 bases fit TRBD2. CDR3 size: 14 residues. The J segment lost 5 bases and the V segment lost 5 bases, leaving 7 bases of the junction unmatched. The DNA of the CDR3 is TGTGCCAGCAGTACCGGGACTAGTGGGGAGACCCAGTACTTC. This sequence encodes CASSTGTSGETQYF.

The rearrangement joins TRBV7-6 to TRBJ2-1; D gene ambiguous. Trimming shortened V by 2 bases and J by 8 bases, and 10 bases separated the two germline ends. This CDR3 has 13 residues. Germline CDR1 is SGHVS and CDR2 is FNYEAQ. CDR3 residues: CASSLTPGDEQFF. CDR3 DNA sequence: TGTGCCAGCAGCTTAACCCCCGGTGATGAGCAGTTCTTC.

The chain employs TRBV11-2 and TRBJ1-2; TRBD1 matches 7 bases. The CDR3 length is 14 residues. Germline V CDR1 and CDR2: SGHAT, FQNNGV. V gave up 4 bases and J gave up 4 bases; unmatched junction bases: 6. The CDR3 DNA is TGTGCCAGCAGCTCGGCAGGGGGATTCTATGGCTACACCTTC. It codes for CASSSAGGFYGYTF. The full variable domain, completed using reference TRBV11-2 and TRBJ1-2, is EAGVAQSPRYKIIEKRQSVAFWCNPISGHATLYWYQQILGQGPKLLIQFQNNGVVDDSQLPKDRFSAERLKGVDSTLKIQPAKLEDSAVYLCASSSAGGFYGYTFGSGTRLTVV.